This is a list of T cell receptor beta chains from one sample in a study of Graves' ophthalmopathy and Graves' hyperthyroidism. TCRdb analysed the multiplex PCR reads with MiXCR anew, one entry per CDR3 protein. The sample has under 800,000 distinct CDR3 sequences, 22% seen once. Specimen: peripheral blood. The receptors come from a woman between 18 and 29 years old with stable Graves' hyperthyroidism. Some clones in this sample may be carry-over from other donors' samples. CDR3s include the opening cysteine and the closing phenylalanine or tryptophan. D genes are given only for firm matches. Some rows have no size entry. The others give once, few or many, or a class for an expanded clone.

>TRBD1|NA|TRBJ1-1|TRBV6-2/TRBV6-3
TGTGCCAGCAGTCCCCCACGGAGGGGGCGGATGAACTCTGAAGCTTTCTTT
CASSPPRRGRMNSEAFF
>TRBD1|NA|TRBJ1-6|TRBV28
TGTGCCAGCAGTTTACCGGGACAGTTCTCACCCCTCCACTTT
CASSLPGQFSPLHF
>NA|many|TRBJ1-2|TRBV19
TGTGCCAGTAGTACCACGAGGCAGAACTATGGCTACACCTTC
CASSTTRQNYGYTF
>NA|NA|TRBJ1-1|TRBV6-1
TGTGCCAGCAGGTCGGTGGGAAAGAACACTGAAGCTTTCTTT
CASRSVGKNTEAFF
>NA|many|TRBJ2-5|TRBV6-1
TGTGCCAGCACCCCACAGGGCCGACAAGAGACCCAGTACTTC
CASTPQGRQETQYF
>NA|NA|TRBJ1-5|TRBV28
TGTGCCAGCACCCGCGACGGACCCCAGCATTTT
CASTRDGPQHF
>NA|NA|TRBJ2-7|TRBV20-1
TGCAGTGCTTACCGGGACGGGATCTCCTACGAGCAGTACTTC
CSAYRDGISYEQYF
>NA|few|TRBJ2-2|TRBV19
TGTGCCAGTAAGGTGGGGTATACCGGGGAGCTGTTTTTT
CASKVGYTGELFF
>NA|many|TRBJ2-7|TRBV6-1
TGTGCCAGCAGTAGGACAGCCAGGGGGGCCTGGGAGCAGTACTTC
CASSRTARGAWEQYF
>NA|NA|TRBJ1-2|TRBV11-2
TGTGCCAGCAGCCCCTCCCTCTGGGCTTGGCAGCATGGCTACACCTTC
CASSPSLWAWQHGYTF
>TRBD1|NA|TRBJ2-4|TRBV15
TGTGCCACCAGCAGAGATCGACAGGGGACCGTGTACTTC
CATSRDRQGTVYF
>TRBD2|many|TRBJ2-2|TRBV6-4
TGTGCCAGCACAGCGGGAGGACGGCTGTTTTTT
CASTAGGRLFF
>TRBD1|many|TRBJ2-2|TRBV29-1
TGCAGCGCCCGTCTAGGGACAGGGGCGAACACCGGGGAGCTGTTTTTT
CSARLGTGANTGELFF
>NA|many|TRBJ2-7|TRBV18
TGTGCCAGCTCATCACCTAACCACTACGAGCAGTACTTC
CASSSPNHYEQYF
>TRBD1|NA|TRBJ1-2|TRBV6-1
TGTGCCAGCAGACGGGACAGGCGAGTCGGTGGCTACACCTTC
CASRRDRRVGGYTF
>NA|few|TRBJ2-7|TRBV6-1
TGTGCCTGCCGCGGGGGCAGCTCCTACGAGCAGTACTTC
CACRGGSSYEQYF
>NA|many|TRBJ1-1|TRBV4-1
TGCGCCAGCAGCCAAGAATATCAGGGTCGGGGACCGCCTGAAGCTTTCTTT
CASSQEYQGRGPPEAFF
>NA|NA|TRBJ1-2|TRBV27
TGTGCCAGCAGGACCGGGTTGGAGTTAGGCTACACCTTC
CASRTGLELGYTF
>NA|many|TRBJ2-5|TRBV11-2
TGTGCCAGCAGCCCCCGGATTGGGTTTGGGGAGACCCAGTACTTC
CASSPRIGFGETQYF
>NA|few|TRBJ2-7|TRBV18
TGTGCCAGCTCAGGTGGACAGAAATCCTACGAGCAGTACTTC
CASSGGQKSYEQYF
>NA|NA|TRBJ2-7|TRBV12-3/TRBV12-4
TGTGCCAGCAGTGCCGGGTCGAGCTCCTACGAGCAGTACTTC
CASSAGSSSYEQYF
>TRBD1|once|TRBJ1-2|TRBV11-2
TGTGCCAGCAGCATCACCCGGGACAGGGGATCTGGCTACACCTTC
CASSITRDRGSGYTF
>TRBD1|few|TRBJ1-2|TRBV5-5
TGTGCCAGCAGCCGGGACAGGGGGCAGTGGGGCTACACCTTC
CASSRDRGQWGYTF
>NA|NA|TRBJ2-5|TRBV6-2/TRBV6-3
TGTGCCAGCAGTTACCCGCGACGTGTCCAGACCCAGTACTTC
CASSYPRRVQTQYF
>TRBD1|many|TRBJ1-1|TRBV19
TGTGCCAGTATGGATTCACAGGGGGCAGAATATACTGAAGCTTTCTTT
CASMDSQGAEYTEAFF
>NA|NA|TRBJ2-7|TRBV19
TGTGCCAGTAGTTACCCGACCCCCGAGGGCGAGCAGTACTTC
CASSYPTPEGEQYF
>NA|few|TRBJ1-5|TRBV6-5
TGTGCCAGCAGTTACGAGGTGAGCAATCAGCCCCAGCATTTT
CASSYEVSNQPQHF
>NA|many|TRBJ2-2|TRBV12-3/TRBV12-4
TGTGCCAGCAGTTTCCTTAGGAACACCGGGGAGCTGTTTTTT
CASSFLRNTGELFF
>NA|many|TRBJ2-7|TRBV10-3
TGTGCCGCATCGGAGGGCCCCTACGAGCAGTACTTC
CAASEGPYEQYF
>NA|NA|TRBJ1-1|TRBV6-2/TRBV6-3
TGTGCCAGCAGCACCCGCGTTGGAAACACTGAAGCTTTCTTT
CASSTRVGNTEAFF
>NA|NA|TRBJ1-5|TRBV19
TGTGCCAGTAGTATTAGTCTGGAATATCAGCCCCAGCATTTT
CASSISLEYQPQHF
>TRBD1|NA|TRBJ1-2|TRBV2
TGTGCCAGCAGTGAAGACAGGGGGTACAACTATGGCTACACCTTC
CASSEDRGYNYGYTF
>NA|NA|TRBJ1-5|TRBV30
TGTGCCTGGAGTCTGGTAGAAAATCAGCCCCAGCATTTT
CAWSLVENQPQHF
>NA|many|TRBJ1-2|TRBV11-2
TGTGCCAGCAGCCCAGTAAGGACAGTCACCTCCTATGGCTACACCTTC
CASSPVRTVTSYGYTF
>TRBD1|NA|TRBJ2-7|TRBV6-1
TGTGCCAGCTGCCTTCAACAGGGGAAAACCTACGAGCAGTACTTC
CASCLQQGKTYEQYF
>NA|NA|TRBJ2-7|TRBV11-2
TGTGCCAGCAGCCCAACCCTCGGGGACCACGAGCAGTACTTC
CASSPTLGDHEQYF
>NA|NA|TRBJ2-7|TRBV28
TGTGCCAGCAGTATACCCCCGCGGGGGCAGACCTACGAGCAGTACTTC
CASSIPPRGQTYEQYF
>NA|NA|TRBJ1-1|TRBV7-2
TGTGCCAGCAGCTTTCGACTGGGTCCCAACACTGAAGCTTTCTTT
CASSFRLGPNTEAFF
>NA|many|TRBJ1-5|TRBV19
TGTGCCAGTAGTATAGATCCCGTAGGGGGAAATCAGCCCCAGCATTTT
CASSIDPVGGNQPQHF
>NA|few|TRBJ2-1|TRBV20-1
TGCAGTGCTAGCTCGGGATTCTACAATGAGCAGTTCTTC
CSASSGFYNEQFF
>NA|many|TRBJ2-7|TRBV19
TGTGCCAGTAGTGGCAAGGCCGGCTCCTACGAGCAGTACTTC
CASSGKAGSYEQYF
>NA|many|TRBJ1-1|TRBV12-3/TRBV12-4
TGTGCCAGCAGTTTAACATGGGCTGAAGCTTTCTTT
CASSLTWAEAFF
>TRBD1|NA|TRBJ2-5|TRBV6-1
TGTGCCAGCAGATGGACAGGAGCCCACCAAGAGACCCAGTACTTC
CASRWTGAHQETQYF
>NA|NA|TRBJ2-6|TRBV9
TGTGCCAGCAGCGCCGAAGGTGCTGGGGCCAACGTCCTGACTTTC
CASSAEGAGANVLTF
>NA|few|TRBJ2-5|TRBV7-2
TGTGCCAGCGGGAAAAGGATGGAGACCCAGTACTTC
CASGKRMETQYF
>TRBD1|few|TRBJ2-7|TRBV28
TGTGCCAGCAGTTCGGGGACAGGGACCCACTACGAGCAGTACTTC
CASSSGTGTHYEQYF
>TRBD2|few|TRBJ2-5|TRBV7-8
TGTGCCAGCAGCTTATGGAGCGGGGGGGGAGGGGAGACCCAGTACTTC
CASSLWSGGGGETQYF
>NA|NA|TRBJ1-1|TRBV6-4
TGTGCCAGCAGTGACTCGACCTACTCTGATGCTTTCTTT
CASSDSTYSDAFF